Following are 3 T cell receptor beta chains from one sample sequenced in a study of blood T cells in healthy people across ages. Primed by a sample-barcoded 5' primer and a J-beta primer mix, a second PCR proceeded for about 6 to 11 cycles. TCRdb ran MiXCR on the 5' RACE reads and lists one entry per CDR3 protein. This table holds about 930,000 distinct CDR3 sequences, 25% to 30% found once. This sample was also put to use in a study of T cells of mothers and their children.

The specimen was blood. The receptors here all came from a woman in her forties in good health.

The V gene is TRBV28, the J gene TRBJ2-3; perhaps D is TRBD1 or TRBD2 (5 bases each). Germline loops: CDR1 MDHEN, CDR2 SYDVKM. There are 11 residues in the CDR3. The V end lost 10 bases, the J end lost 6 bases, and 11 bases lay between the germline ends. The CDR3 DNA sequence: TGTGCCACCTCGTGGGGGGATACGCAGTATTTT. Amino acids: CATSWGDTQYF.

The chain joins TRBV19 to TRBJ2-5; 10 bases align to TRBD1. This CDR3 comprises 15 residues. Germline V lookup: CDR1 LNHDA, CDR2 SQIVND (reference sequence). V shed 8 bases and J 2 bases; nucleotides not matched to a gene: 8. The CDR3 region is CASHPGQGRQETQYF. CDR3 coding DNA: TGTGCCAGTCACCCGGGACAGGGGAGACAAGAGACCCAGTACTTC.

This clonotype was counted a few times. V usage is TRBV29-1 and J usage is TRBJ2-3; weak D call: TRBD2 (6 bases). This CDR3 is built from 15 residues. The germline V and J ends were trimmed by 1 base and 3 bases, with 14 bases remaining between them. Germline values: CDR1 SQVTM, CDR2 ANQGSEA. The CDR3 DNA reads TGCAGCGTTGAAGTGGGGGGAATAGGGACAGATACGCAGTATTTT. It translates to CSVEVGGIGTDTQYF.